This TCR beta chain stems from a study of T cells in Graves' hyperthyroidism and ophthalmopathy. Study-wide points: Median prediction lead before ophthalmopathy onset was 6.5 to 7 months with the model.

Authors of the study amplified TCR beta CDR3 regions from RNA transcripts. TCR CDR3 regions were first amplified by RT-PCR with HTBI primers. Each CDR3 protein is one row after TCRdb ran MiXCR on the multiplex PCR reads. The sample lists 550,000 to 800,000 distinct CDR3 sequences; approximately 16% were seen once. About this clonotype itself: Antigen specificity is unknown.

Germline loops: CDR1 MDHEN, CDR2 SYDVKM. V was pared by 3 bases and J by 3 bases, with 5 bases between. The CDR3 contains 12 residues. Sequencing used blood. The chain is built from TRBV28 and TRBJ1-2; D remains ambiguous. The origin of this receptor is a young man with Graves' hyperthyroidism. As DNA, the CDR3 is TGTGCCAGCAGTTTGGTAGACTATGGCTACACCTTC. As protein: CASSLVDYGYTF.